These 15 T cell receptor beta chains were all obtained from the same sample, sequenced in a study (dated by TCRdb to 2021 to 2024). The library was produced with the immunoSEQ multiplex PCR assay. The clones in this table, taken by TCRdb from immuneACCESS, are in-frame only. Not every clone is retained; where verified, under half of the shortfall comes from an unresolved V gene, and the cause of the rest is unknown. Across this sample there are approximately 53,000 clones, with more than 80% seen only once. In total, the top ten clones hold about 10% of the sample. The material sequenced was PBMCs. These receptors were taken from a man aged 35-49 years with rheumatoid arthritis.

This clone showed up just once. The V and J genes are TRBV5-4 and TRBJ1-1; perhaps TRBD1 as D (6 bases). Germline loops: CDR1 SGHNT, CDR2 YYREEE (reference sequence). The CDR3 is 13 residues long. The V end lost 3 bases, the J end lost 8 bases, and 14 bases lay between the germline ends. DNA for the CDR3: TGTGCCAGCAGCTCAGGGGAGATTCGGGAAGCTTTCTTT. Protein product: CASSSGEIREAFF.

This chain links TRBV7-9 with TRBJ1-6, with D unclear. The germline V and J ends were trimmed by 5 bases and 9 bases, with 17 bases remaining between them. CDR1 SEHNR and CDR2 FQNEAQ come from the germline V gene (reference sequence). The CDR3 contains 15 residues. The CDR3: CASSPRHGPRSPLHF. Written as DNA, the CDR3 is TGTGCCAGCAGCCCCCGCCACGGACCCCGTTCACCCCTCCACTTT.

V gene TRBV18 combines with J gene TRBJ2-4; 9 nucleotides match TRBD1. CDR3 length: 14 residues. J gave up 8 bases and V 5 bases, and 7 bases lay outside the gene matches. Germline lookup yields CDR1 KGHSH and CDR2 LQKENI. The CDR3 region has the DNA TGTGCCAGCTCAGTTGCCACAGGGGGCGACATTCAGTACTTC. It yields the protein CASSVATGGDIQYF.

A single count supports this clone. The chain combines TRBV14 with TRBJ2-7, with 7 bases matching TRBD2. The CDR3 is 14 amino acids. V was clipped by 5 bases and J by 3 bases; unmatched bases: 7. Germline V CDR1 and CDR2: SGHDN, FVKESK. The CDR3 region has the DNA TGTGCCAGCAGCAGATGGGAGGGGTACTACGAGCAGTACTTC. As protein: CASSRWEGYYEQYF.

This chain connects TRBV11-2 to TRBJ2-2, with 10 bases matching TRBD2. From germline, CDR1 is SGHAT and CDR2 FQNNGV. This CDR3 has 15 residues. V gave up 3 bases and J gave up 4 bases; unmatched junction bases: 2. CDR3 bases: TGTGCCAGCAGCTTTAGCGGGGGGCCCACCGGGGAGCTGTTTTTT. Amino acid sequence: CASSFSGGPTGELFF.

This chain links TRBV29-1 with TRBJ2-1; 10 nucleotides line up with TRBD2. CDR1 is SQVTM and CDR2 is ANQGSEA in the germline V gene. V trimming: 4 bases; J trimming: 5 bases; junction bases outside the gene matches: 5. The CDR3 is made up of 14 amino acids. CDR3 DNA sequence: TGCAGCGTTGCCGTGGGACTAGCGAACAATGAGCAGTTCTTC. Its protein is CSVAVGLANNEQFF.

This chain connects TRBV2 to TRBJ2-3; D may be TRBD1 (6 bases). Trimming cost V 6 bases and J 0 bases, with 16 bases left between them. The CDR3 covers 16 residues. Germline-derived CDR1 and CDR2 are SNHLY and FYNNEI. The CDR3 nucleotides are TGTGCCAGCAGAGAGACCGGGACACCTAGCACAGATACGCAGTATTTT. Translated, it gives CASRETGTPSTDTQYF.

The chain carries TRBV6-5 and TRBJ1-1; D is ambiguous. CDR1 MNHEY and CDR2 SVGAGI come from the germline V gene. The V end lost 0 bases, the J end lost 7 bases, and 9 bases lay between the germline ends. The CDR3 spans 13 residues. The CDR3 bases are TGTGCCAGCAGTTACTCCGGGGAGGGTGAAGCTTTCTTT. This sequence encodes CASSYSGEGEAFF.

CDR3 coding DNA: TGTGCCAGCAGTTTCCGAACTAGTCGGTACGAGCAGTACTTC. Encoded protein: CASSFRTSRYEQYF. V is TRBV6-5 and J is TRBJ2-7; D might be TRBD2 (5 bases). Germline-derived CDR1 and CDR2 are MNHEY and SVGAGI. The CDR3 is made up of 14 amino acids. Trimming shortened V by 4 bases and J by 4 bases, and 14 bases separated the two germline ends.

The chain links TRBV11-2 to TRBJ2-1; either TRBD1 or TRBD2 may fit D (5 bases each). The length of the CDR3 is 16 residues. The ends were cut back, 5 bases at V and 0 bases at J, with 14 bases in the middle. Germline CDR1 and CDR2: SGHAT and FQNNGV. CDR3 DNA sequence: TGTGCCAGCAGCCCCCGGGGACCTGCCTCCTACAATGAGCAGTTCTTC. As protein: CASSPRGPASYNEQFF.

The chain is built from TRBV4-1 and TRBJ2-3; D gene uncertain. The CDR3 totals 15 residues. V gave up 0 bases and J gave up 2 bases, with 9 bases separating them. Per the germline V gene, CDR1 is MGHRA and CDR2 is YSYEKL. CDR3 residues: CASSQDILSTDTQYF. Here the CDR3 DNA reads TGCGCCAGCAGCCAAGATATACTATCCACAGATACGCAGTATTTT.

The chain links TRBV19 to TRBJ2-1; D is tentatively TRBD1 or TRBD2 (7 bases each). CDR1 LNHDA and CDR2 SQIVND come from the germline V gene (reference sequence). Trimming cost V 6 bases and J 2 bases, with 14 bases left between them. The CDR3 length is 15 residues. CDR3 protein: CASSSQGGPYNEQFF. The CDR3 DNA follows: TGTGCCAGTAGCTCCCAGGGGGGGCCCTACAATGAGCAGTTCTTC. The variable domain in full, with the rest retrieved from reference TRBV19 and TRBJ2-1, is DGGITQSPKYLFRKEGQNVTLSCEQNLNHDAMYWYRQDPGQGLRLIYYSQIVNDFQKGDIAEGYSVSREKKESFPLTVTSAQKNPTAFYLCASSSQGGPYNEQFFGPGTRLTVL.

The gene calls are TRBV3-1 (or the pseudogene TRBV3-2) and TRBJ1-1; TRBD1 matches 7 bases. The CDR3 loop spans 15 amino acids. The trim removed 1 base at V and 12 bases at J, leaving 14 bases unmatched. Germline V lookup: CDR1 LGHDT, CDR2 YNNKEL (reference sequence). CDR3 nucleotides: TGTGCCAGCAGCCAAGGAAGAGGGCAGGGGGGTTGGTCTTTCTTT. Translated: CASSQGRGQGGWSFF.

This clone was counted a single time. The rearrangement joins TRBV2 to TRBJ2-5; TRBD1 agrees at 8 bases. Germline V gives CDR1 SNHLY, CDR2 FYNNEI. V shed 8 bases and J 2 bases; nucleotides not matched to a gene: 4. CDR3 length: 13 residues. CDR3 nucleotide sequence: TGTGCCAGCTTTAGGGACAGGCAAGAGACCCAGTACTTC. Translating it yields CASFRDRQETQYF.

The chain joins TRBV7-2 to TRBJ1-1, with D perhaps TRBD1 (6 bases). Germline loops: CDR1 SGHTA, CDR2 FQGNSA. V lost 1 base and J 10 bases, leaving 16 bases between the germline ends. This CDR3 has 14 amino acids. The CDR3 nucleotides read TGTGCCAGCAGCTTAGATGGGGGGCCGGGGCGAGCTTTCTTT. This codes for CASSLDGGPGRAFF. The full variable domain, rest sourced from reference TRBV7-2 and TRBJ1-1, is GAGVSQSPSNKVTEKGKDVELRCDPISGHTALYWYRQSLGQGLEFLIYFQGNSAPDKSGLPSDRFSAERTGGSVSTLTIQRTQQEDSAVYLCASSLDGGPGRAFFGQGTRLTVV.